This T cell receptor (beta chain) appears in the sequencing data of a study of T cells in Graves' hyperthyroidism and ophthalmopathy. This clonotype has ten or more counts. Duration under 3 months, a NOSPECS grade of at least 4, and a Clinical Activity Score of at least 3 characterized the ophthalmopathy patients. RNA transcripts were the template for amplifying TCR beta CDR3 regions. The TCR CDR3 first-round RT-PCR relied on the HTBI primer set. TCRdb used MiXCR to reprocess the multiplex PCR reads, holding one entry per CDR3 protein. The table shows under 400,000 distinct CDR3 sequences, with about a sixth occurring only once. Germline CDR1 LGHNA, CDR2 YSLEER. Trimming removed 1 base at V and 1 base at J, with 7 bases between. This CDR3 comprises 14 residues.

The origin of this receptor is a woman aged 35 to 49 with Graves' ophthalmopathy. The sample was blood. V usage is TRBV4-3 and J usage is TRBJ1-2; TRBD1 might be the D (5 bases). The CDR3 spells CASSQGQINYGYTF. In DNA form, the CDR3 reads TGCGCCAGCAGCCAAGGACAGATTAACTATGGCTACACCTTC.